The clone carrying this TCR beta chain occurred a few times. Its cognate antigen is unknown. This record belongs to a study of identical twins. The ends were cut back, 5 bases at V and 7 bases at J, with 12 bases in the middle. This CDR3 region has 13 residues. Only healthy Caucasians were enrolled as donors. A single record per CDR3 protein comes from TCRdb applying MiXCR to the 5' RACE reads. The table lists about 220,000 distinct CDR3 sequences, approximately 6.8% of them singletons. Findings of the study overall: Findings came from cross-sectional statistics, without long-term follow-up of donors. Monozygotic twin pairs showed more out-of-frame TCR alpha sharing than models estimated.

A further study also used this sample, focusing on yellow fever vaccine responses in identical twins. That investigation notes: Among the twins, the vaccine T cell response reportedly seemed partly convergent and partly personalized.

The TCR comes from a woman aged 18-29 years in good health. The chain combines TRBV12-3 or TRBV12-4 with TRBJ2-1; no clear D. Sequencing input: CD8+ T cells sorted from blood. CDR3 sequence (DNA): TGTGCCAGCAGTCGGAGTAGCAATAATGAGCAGTTCTTC. Protein: CASSRSSNNEQFF.